Listed here are 5 T cell receptor beta chains from one sample, sequenced in a study of glioma-infiltrating T cells. TCR alpha and beta CDR3 regions were amplified from RNA using iRepertoire nested multiplex PCR. TCRdb itself ran the multiplex PCR reads through MiXCR, one entry per CDR3 protein. The table shows some 120,000 distinct CDR3 sequences, with 20% to 25% occurring only once. The sequenced sample consisted of glioma tissue, nonneoplastic brain tissue, or PBMCs (not recorded which). Source of these receptors: a human donor with low-grade glioma or glioblastoma, undergoing nonglioma brain surgery, or in good health (not recorded which).

The table lists this clonotype with many counts. The chain links TRBV6-1 to TRBJ1-2; D not resolved. V was trimmed by 0 bases and J by 5 bases, leaving 19 bases between them. The CDR3 is made up of 17 amino acids. Germline V gene data show CDR1 as MNHNS and CDR2 as SASEGT. This chain's CDR3 is CASSEAQSATLLYGYTF. CDR3 sequence (DNA): TGTGCCAGCAGTGAAGCGCAGTCCGCCACATTGCTTTATGGCTACACCTTC.

This clonotype came up many times. The chain carries TRBV25-1 and TRBJ2-1, with D possibly being TRBD2 (8 bases). The germline gives CDR1 MGHDK, CDR2 SYGVNS. Between the trimmed V and J ends, which lost 7 bases and 4 bases, there was a span of 20 bases. CDR3 size: 16 residues. CDR3 protein: CASTGGGATQYNEQFF. The CDR3 bases are TGTGCCAGCACGGGAGGGGGCGCGACGCAATACAATGAGCAGTTCTTC.

V is TRBV10-2 and J is TRBJ1-2; D is undetermined. The germline CDR1 and CDR2 sequences are WSHSY and SAAADI. The V end lost 5 bases, the J end lost 8 bases, and 18 bases lay between the germline ends. The length of the CDR3 is 14 residues. CDR3 in DNA: TGCGCCAGCAGTCCCGGGCCCTCTAAGAAGGGCTACACCTTC. This gives the protein CASSPGPSKKGYTF.

This clonotype appeared many times. The CDR3 spells CASKGDRLTDTQYF. CDR3 nucleotides: TGTGCCAGCAAAGGGGACAGACTCACAGATACGCAGTATTTT. This chain uses TRBV27 with TRBJ2-3, with 7 positions matching TRBD1. This CDR3 contains 14 residues. The germline CDR1 and CDR2 sequences are MNHEY and SMNVEV (reference sequence). J was trimmed by 2 bases and V by 7 bases; bases with no gene match: 6.

The chain is built from TRBV30 and TRBJ2-7, with a weak D call TRBD2 (6 bases). Germline values: CDR1 GTSNPN, CDR2 SVGIG (reference sequence). This CDR3 has 15 residues. V lost 0 bases to trimming and J lost 2 bases, with 14 bases between them. The CDR3, as DNA: TGTGCCTGGAGTGTTGAGGGGCGGGGACCCTACGAGCAGTACTTC. Protein sequence: CAWSVEGRGPYEQYF. The full variable domain, in which reference TRBV30 and TRBJ2-7 provide the parts outside the CDR3, is SQTIHQWPATLVQPVGSPLSLECTVEGTSNPNLYWYRQAAGRGLQLLFYSVGIGQISSEVPQNLSASRPQDRQFILSSKKLLLSDSGFYLCAWSVEGRGPYEQYFGPGTRLTVT.